This T cell receptor beta chain stems from a study of blood T cell repertoires in COVID-19. Study context: The samples span acute and convalescent COVID-19 from the United States, Italy and Spain. The analysed material was cDNA or gDNA that came from T cells, B-cell-depleted T cells, or PBMCs.

In the original processing: Amplification with reference gene primers provided the estimates of nucleated cell counts. Only in-frame clones appear in the TCRdb table, and some are missing; sequencing was by immunoSEQ multiplex PCR. The DNA gave D and trimming, while V, J and clone size come from that table. Among approximately 74,000 clones, 88% were seen once, and the ten largest hold more than 5.5%. Germline V CDR1 and CDR2: SEHNR, FQNEAQ (reference sequence). The length of the CDR3 is 15 residues. Trimming removed 1 base from V and 7 bases from J; junction bases left unmatched: 7. In its sample, this clone was seen a few times.

The clonotype originates from a man in his sixties or seventies with acute or convalescent COVID-19. Sequences were obtained from peripheral blood. This chain joins TRBV7-9 and TRBJ2-7, with 10 bases fitting TRBD2. The CDR3 is CASSLGTSGRWEQYF. The CDR3 region has the DNA TGTGCCAGCAGCTTAGGGACTAGCGGCAGATGGGAGCAGTACTTC. Filled out from reference TRBV7-9 and TRBJ2-7, the complete variable domain reads DTGVSQNPRHKITKRGQNVTFRCDPISEHNRLYWYRQTLGQGPEFLTYFQNEAQLEKSRLLSDRFSAERPKGSFSTLEIQRTEQGDSAMYLCASSLGTSGRWEQYFGPGTRLTVT.